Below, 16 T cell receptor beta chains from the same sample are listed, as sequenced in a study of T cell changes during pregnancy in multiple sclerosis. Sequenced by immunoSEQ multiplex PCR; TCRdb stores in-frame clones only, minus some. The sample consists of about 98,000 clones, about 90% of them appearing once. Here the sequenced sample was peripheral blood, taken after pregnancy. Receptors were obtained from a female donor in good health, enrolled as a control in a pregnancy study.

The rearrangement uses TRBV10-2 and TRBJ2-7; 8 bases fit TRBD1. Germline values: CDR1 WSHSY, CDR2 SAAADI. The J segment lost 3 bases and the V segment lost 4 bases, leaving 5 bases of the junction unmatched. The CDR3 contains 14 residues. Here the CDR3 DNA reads TGCGCCAGCAGTGTCTACACAGGGGGCTACGAGCAGTACTTC. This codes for CASSVYTGGYEQYF.

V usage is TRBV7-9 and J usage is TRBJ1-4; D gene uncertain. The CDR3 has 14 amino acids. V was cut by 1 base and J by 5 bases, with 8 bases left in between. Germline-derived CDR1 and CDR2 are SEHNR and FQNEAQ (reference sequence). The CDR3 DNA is TGTGCCAGCAGCTTAGGGGCCCTAAATGAAAAACTGTTTTTT. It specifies CASSLGALNEKLFF.

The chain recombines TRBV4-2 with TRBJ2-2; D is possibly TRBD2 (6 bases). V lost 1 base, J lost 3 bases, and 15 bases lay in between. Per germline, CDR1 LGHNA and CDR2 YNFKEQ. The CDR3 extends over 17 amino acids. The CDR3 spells CASSQVYRRADTGELFF. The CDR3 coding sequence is TGTGCCAGCAGCCAAGTATATAGGAGGGCGGACACCGGGGAGCTGTTTTTT.

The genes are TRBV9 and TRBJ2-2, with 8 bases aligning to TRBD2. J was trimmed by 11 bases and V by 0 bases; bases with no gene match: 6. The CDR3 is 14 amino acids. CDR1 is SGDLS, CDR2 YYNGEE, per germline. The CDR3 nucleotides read TGTGCCAGCAGCGTAGAGCCCGGGACTAGTGAGCTGTTTTTT. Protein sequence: CASSVEPGTSELFF.

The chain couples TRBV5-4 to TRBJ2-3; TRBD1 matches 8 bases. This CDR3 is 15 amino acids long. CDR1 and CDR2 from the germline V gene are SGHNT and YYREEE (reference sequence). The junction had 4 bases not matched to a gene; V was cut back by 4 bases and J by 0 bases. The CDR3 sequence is CASSERQGSTDTQYF. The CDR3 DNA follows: TGTGCCAGCAGCGAACGACAGGGGAGCACAGATACGCAGTATTTT.

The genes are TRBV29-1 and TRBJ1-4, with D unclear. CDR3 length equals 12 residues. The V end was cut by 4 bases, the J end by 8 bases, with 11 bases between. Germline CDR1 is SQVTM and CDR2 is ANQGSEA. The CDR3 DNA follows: TGCAGCGTTGGTAGCGCGGGGGAAAAACTGTTTTTT. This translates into CSVGSAGEKLFF.

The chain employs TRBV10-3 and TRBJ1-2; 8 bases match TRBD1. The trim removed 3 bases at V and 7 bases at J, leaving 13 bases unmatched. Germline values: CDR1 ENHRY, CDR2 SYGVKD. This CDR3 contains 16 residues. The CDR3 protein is CAISEGQGARSGGYTF. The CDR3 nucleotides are TGTGCCATCAGTGAAGGGCAGGGGGCGAGAAGTGGTGGCTACACCTTC.

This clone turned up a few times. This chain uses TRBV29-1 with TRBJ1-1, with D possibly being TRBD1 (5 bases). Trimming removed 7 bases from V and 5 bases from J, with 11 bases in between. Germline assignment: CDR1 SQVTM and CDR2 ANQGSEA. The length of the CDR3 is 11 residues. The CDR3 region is CSGVGVTEAFF. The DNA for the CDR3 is TGCAGCGGTGTAGGGGTGACTGAAGCTTTCTTT.

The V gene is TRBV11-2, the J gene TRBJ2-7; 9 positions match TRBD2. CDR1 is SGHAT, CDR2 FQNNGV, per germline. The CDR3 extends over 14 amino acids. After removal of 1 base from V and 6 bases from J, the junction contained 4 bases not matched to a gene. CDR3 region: CASSLVRGGREQYF. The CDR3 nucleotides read TGTGCCAGCAGCTTAGTGCGGGGGGGCCGCGAGCAGTACTTC.

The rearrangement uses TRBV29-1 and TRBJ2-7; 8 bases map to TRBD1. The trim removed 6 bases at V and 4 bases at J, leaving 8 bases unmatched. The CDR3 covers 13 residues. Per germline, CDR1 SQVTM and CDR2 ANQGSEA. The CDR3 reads CSVMGQALYEQYF. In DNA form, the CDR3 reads TGCAGCGTGATGGGACAGGCCTTGTACGAGCAGTACTTC.

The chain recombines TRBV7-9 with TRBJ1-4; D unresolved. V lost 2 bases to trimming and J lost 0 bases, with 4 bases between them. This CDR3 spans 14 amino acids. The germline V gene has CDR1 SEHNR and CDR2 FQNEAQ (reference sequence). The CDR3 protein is CASSLLATNEKLFF. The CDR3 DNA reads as TGTGCCAGCAGCTTACTTGCAACTAATGAAAAACTGTTTTTT. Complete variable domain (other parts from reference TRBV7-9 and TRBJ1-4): DTGVSQNPRHKITKRGQNVTFRCDPISEHNRLYWYRQTLGQGPEFLTYFQNEAQLEKSRLLSDRFSAERPKGSFSTLEIQRTEQGDSAMYLCASSLLATNEKLFFGSGTQLSVL.

For the CDR3, the DNA is TGTGCCAGCAGCTATAAGGGGGGCGGACTAGCGGGACTTCACAATGAGCAGTTCTTC. Translating gives CASSYKGGGLAGLHNEQFF. The V gene is TRBV11-2, the J gene TRBJ2-1; the match to TRBD2 covers 12 bases. This CDR3 contains 19 residues. Germline loops: CDR1 SGHAT, CDR2 FQNNGV. V dropped 4 bases and J dropped 5; count of bases not matched to a gene: 15.

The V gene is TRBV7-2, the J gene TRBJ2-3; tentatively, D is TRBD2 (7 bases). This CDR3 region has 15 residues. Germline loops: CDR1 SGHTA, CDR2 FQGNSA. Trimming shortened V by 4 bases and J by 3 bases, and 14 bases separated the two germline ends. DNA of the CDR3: TGTGCCAGCAGCTCGGCCGCGGGGGCAACAGATACGCAGTATTTT. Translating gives CASSSAAGATDTQYF.

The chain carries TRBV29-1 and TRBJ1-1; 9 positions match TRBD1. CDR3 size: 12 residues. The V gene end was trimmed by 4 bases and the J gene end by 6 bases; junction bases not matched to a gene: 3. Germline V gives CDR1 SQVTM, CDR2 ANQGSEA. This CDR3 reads CSVGRQGAEAFF. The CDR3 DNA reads TGCAGCGTTGGGCGACAGGGGGCTGAAGCTTTCTTT.

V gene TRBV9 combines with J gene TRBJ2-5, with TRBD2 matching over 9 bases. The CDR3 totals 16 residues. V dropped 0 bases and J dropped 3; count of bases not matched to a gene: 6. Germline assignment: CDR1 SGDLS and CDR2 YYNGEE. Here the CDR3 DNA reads TGTGCCAGCAGCGTAGACCCTAGCGGGGTTAAAGAGACCCAGTACTTC. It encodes CASSVDPSGVKETQYF.

The CDR3 loop reads CASSYRSRARDTEAFF. CDR3 nucleotides: TGTGCCAGCAGTTATCGATCCAGGGCCCGAGACACTGAAGCTTTCTTT. V and J are TRBV6-5 and TRBJ1-1, with a tentative D call TRBD1 (5 bases). The ends were cut back, 3 bases at V and 3 bases at J, with 17 bases in the middle. CDR3 length equals 16 residues. Looked up from germline, CDR1 is MNHEY and CDR2 is SVGAGI.